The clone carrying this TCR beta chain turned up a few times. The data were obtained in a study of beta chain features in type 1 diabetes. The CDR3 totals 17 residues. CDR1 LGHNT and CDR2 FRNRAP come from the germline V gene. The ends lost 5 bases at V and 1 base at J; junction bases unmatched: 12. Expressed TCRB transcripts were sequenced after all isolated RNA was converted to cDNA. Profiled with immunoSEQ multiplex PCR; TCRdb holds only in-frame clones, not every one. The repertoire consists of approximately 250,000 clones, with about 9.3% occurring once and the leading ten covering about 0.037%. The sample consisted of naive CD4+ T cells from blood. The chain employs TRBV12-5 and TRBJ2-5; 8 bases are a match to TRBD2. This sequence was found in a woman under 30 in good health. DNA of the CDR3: TGTGCTAGTGGTAACCCGAGGGTAGCGGGACTCCAAGAGACCCAGTACTTC. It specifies CASGNPRVAGLQETQYF.